This TCR beta chain appears in the sequencing data of a study of T-cell reconstitution after alpha-beta-depleted transplantation in children. Preparation of the TCRbeta library involved a method that used unique molecular identifiers. TCRdb ran MiXCR on the PCR reads and lists one entry per CDR3 protein. The sample carries fewer than 550,000 distinct CDR3 sequences, about 10% recorded once. Study-wide results and limits: Diversity and T-cell counts at one year after transplant derived mostly from new T cells. Several hundred graft clones that had expanded were reportedly the source of alpha-beta T cells about two months after transplant.

With regard to this clonotype: Antigen specificity is unknown. A much more abundant neighbour one base away suggests this may be a read error. As the CDR3 is not closed by the conserved phenylalanine or tryptophan, this likely results from a read error.

The receptor was derived from a child between 2 and 9 years old with inherited bone marrow failure, due to receive a stem cell transplant. Sequencing used PBMCs, obtained before TCRalphabeta/CD19-depleted stem cell transplant.

CDR3 sequence: CASSPAPGGSYEQYS. The CDR3 nucleotides are TGTGCCAGCAGCCCAGCGCCGGGCGGCTCCTACGAGCAGTACTCC. This rearrangement joins TRBV9 to TRBJ2-7; no firm D call. Germline V gene sequence: CDR1 SGDLS, CDR2 YYNGEE. The CDR3 contains 15 residues. V dropped 4 bases and J dropped 0 bases, with 14 bases sitting between them.